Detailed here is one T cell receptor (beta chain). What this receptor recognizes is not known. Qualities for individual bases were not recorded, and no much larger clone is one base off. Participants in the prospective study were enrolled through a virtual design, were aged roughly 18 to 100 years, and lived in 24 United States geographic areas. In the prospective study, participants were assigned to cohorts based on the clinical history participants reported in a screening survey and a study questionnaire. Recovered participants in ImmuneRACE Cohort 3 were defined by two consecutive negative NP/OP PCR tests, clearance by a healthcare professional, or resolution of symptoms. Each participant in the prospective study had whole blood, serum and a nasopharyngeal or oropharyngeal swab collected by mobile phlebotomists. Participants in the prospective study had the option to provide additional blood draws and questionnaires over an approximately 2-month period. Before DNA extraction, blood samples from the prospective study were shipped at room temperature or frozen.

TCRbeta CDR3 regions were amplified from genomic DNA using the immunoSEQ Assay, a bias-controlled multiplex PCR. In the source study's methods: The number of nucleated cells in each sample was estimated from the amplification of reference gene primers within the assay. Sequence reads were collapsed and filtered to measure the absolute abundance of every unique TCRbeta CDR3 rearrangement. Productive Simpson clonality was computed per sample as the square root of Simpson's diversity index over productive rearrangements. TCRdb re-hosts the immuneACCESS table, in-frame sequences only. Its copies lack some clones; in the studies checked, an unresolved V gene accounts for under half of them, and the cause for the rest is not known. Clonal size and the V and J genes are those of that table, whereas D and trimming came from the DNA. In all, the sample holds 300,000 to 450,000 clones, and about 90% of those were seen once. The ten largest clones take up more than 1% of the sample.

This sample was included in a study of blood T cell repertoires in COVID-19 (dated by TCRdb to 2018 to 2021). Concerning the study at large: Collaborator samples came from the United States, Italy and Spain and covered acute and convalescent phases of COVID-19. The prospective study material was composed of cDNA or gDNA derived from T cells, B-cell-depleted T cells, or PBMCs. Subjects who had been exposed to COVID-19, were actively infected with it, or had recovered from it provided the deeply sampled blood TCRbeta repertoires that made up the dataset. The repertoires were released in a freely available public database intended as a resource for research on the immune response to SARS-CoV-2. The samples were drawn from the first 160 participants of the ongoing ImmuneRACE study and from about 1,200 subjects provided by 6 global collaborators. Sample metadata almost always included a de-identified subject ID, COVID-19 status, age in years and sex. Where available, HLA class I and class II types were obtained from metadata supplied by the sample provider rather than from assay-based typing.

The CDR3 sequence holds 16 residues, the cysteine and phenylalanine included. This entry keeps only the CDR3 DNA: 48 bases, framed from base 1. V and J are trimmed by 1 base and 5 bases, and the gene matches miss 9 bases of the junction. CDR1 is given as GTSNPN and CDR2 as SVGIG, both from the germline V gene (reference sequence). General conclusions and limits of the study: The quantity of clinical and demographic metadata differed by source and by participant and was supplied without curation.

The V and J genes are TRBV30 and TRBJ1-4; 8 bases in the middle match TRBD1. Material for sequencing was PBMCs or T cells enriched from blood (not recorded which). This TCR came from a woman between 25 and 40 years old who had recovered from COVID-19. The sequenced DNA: TGTGCCTGGAGTGCCCGTACCGGGACAGGCAATGAAAAACTGTTTTTT. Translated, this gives CAWSARTGTGNEKLFF.